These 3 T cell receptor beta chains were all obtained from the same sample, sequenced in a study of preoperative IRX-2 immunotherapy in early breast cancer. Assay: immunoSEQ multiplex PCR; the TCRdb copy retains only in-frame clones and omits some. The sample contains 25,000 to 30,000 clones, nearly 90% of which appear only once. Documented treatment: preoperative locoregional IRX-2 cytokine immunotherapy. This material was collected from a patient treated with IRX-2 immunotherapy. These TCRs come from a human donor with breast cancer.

The CDR3 DNA reads TGTGCCAGCAGCCCCTTCGGGACAGCGAACTCTGGAAACACCATATATTTT. This codes for CASSPFGTANSGNTIYF. V is TRBV7-2 and J is TRBJ1-3; 7 bases agree with TRBD1. The CDR3 has 17 amino acids. Trimming at V came to 5 bases and at J to 0 bases, leaving 10 bases not matched to a gene. CDR1 and CDR2 (germline): SGHTA, FQGNSA.

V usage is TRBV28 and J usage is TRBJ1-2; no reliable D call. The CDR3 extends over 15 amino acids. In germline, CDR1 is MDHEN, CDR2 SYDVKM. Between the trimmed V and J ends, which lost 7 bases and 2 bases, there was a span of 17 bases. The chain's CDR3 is CASKTFVGLNYGYTF. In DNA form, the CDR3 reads TGTGCCAGCAAAACTTTCGTTGGGTTAAACTATGGCTACACCTTC.

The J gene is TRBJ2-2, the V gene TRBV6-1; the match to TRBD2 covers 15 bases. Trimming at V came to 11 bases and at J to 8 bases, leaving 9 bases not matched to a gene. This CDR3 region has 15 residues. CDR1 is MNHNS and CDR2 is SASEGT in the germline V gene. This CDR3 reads CAGLGLAGGPGELFF. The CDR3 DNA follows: TGTGCCGGGTTGGGACTAGCGGGGGGACCGGGGGAGCTGTTTTTT.